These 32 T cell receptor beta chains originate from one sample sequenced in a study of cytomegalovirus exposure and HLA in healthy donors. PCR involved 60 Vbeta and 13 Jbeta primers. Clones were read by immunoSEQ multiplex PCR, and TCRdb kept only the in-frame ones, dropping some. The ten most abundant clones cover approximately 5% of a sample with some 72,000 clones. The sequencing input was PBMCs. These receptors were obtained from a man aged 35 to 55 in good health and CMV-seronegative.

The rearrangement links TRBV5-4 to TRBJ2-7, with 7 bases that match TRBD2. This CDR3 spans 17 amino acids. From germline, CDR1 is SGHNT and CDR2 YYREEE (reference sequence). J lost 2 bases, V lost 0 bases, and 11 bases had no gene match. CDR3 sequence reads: CASSLASVASGAYEQYF. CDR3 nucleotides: TGTGCCAGCAGCTTGGCCTCGGTGGCTAGCGGAGCCTACGAGCAGTACTTC.

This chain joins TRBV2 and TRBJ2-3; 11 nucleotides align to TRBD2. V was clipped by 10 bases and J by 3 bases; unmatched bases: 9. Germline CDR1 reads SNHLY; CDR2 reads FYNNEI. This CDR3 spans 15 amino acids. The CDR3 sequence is CAISSRLAGTDTQYF. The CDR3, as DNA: TGTGCCATCTCTTCTAGACTAGCGGGAACAGATACGCAGTATTTT.

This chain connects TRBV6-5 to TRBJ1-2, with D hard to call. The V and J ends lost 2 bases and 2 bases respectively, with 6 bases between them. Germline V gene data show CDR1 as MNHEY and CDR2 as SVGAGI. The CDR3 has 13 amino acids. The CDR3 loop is CASSYGQNYGYTF. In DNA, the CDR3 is TGTGCCAGCAGTTACGGGCAGAACTATGGCTACACCTTC.

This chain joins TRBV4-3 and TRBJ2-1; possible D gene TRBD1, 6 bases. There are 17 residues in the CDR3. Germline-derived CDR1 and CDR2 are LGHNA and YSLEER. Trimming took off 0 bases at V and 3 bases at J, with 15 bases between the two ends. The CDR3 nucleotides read TGCGCCAGCAGCCAAGATTTGATCCAGGACAGCTACAATGAGCAGTTCTTC. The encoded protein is CASSQDLIQDSYNEQFF.

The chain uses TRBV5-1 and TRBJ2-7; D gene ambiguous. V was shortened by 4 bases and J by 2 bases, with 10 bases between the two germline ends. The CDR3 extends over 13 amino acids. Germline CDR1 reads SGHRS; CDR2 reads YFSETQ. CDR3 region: CASSTITAYEQYF. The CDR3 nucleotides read TGCGCCAGCAGCACCATAACAGCCTACGAGCAGTACTTC. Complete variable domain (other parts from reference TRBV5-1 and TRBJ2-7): KAGVTQTPRYLIKTRGQQVTLSCSPISGHRSVSWYQQTPGQGLQFLFEYFSETQRNKGNFPGRFSGRQFSNSRSEMNVSTLELGDSALYLCASSTITAYEQYFGPGTRLTVT.

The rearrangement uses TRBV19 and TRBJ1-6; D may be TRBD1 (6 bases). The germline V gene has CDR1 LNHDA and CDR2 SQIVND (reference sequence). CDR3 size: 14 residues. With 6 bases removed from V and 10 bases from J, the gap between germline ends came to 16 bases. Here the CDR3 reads CASSPDSLLSPLHF. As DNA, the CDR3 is TGTGCCAGTAGCCCGGACAGTCTCTTGTCACCCCTCCACTTT.

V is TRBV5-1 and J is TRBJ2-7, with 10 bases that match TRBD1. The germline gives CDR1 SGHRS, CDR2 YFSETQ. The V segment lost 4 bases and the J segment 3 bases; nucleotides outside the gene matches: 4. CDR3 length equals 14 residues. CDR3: CASSPRDRGYEQYF. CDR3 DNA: TGCGCCAGCAGCCCCCGGGACAGGGGCTACGAGCAGTACTTC.

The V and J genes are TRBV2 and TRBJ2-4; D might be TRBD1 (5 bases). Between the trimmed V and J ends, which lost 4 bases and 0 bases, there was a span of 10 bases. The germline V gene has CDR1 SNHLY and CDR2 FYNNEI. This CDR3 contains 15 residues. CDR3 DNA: TGTGCCAGCAGTGTGACAGAAGTAGCCAAAAACATTCAGTACTTC. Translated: CASSVTEVAKNIQYF.

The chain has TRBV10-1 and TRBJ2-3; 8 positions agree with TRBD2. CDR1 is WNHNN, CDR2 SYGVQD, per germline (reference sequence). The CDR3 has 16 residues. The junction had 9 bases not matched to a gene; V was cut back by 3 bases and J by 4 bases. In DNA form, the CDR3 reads TGCGCCAGCAGTGACCCCGTGGCGGGGGGCGCAGATACGCAGTATTTT. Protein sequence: CASSDPVAGGADTQYF.

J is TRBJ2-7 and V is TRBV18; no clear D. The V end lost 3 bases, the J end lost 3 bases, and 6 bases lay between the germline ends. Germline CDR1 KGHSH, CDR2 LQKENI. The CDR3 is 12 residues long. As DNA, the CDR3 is TGTGCCAGCTCACCCGACTTCTACGAGCAGTACTTC. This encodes CASSPDFYEQYF.

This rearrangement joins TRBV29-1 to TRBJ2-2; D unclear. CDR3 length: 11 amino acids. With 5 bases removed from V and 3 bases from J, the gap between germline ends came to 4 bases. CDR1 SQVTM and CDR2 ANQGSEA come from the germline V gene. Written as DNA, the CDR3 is TGCAGCGTTCGGGACACCGGGGAGCTGTTTTTT. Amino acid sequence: CSVRDTGELFF.

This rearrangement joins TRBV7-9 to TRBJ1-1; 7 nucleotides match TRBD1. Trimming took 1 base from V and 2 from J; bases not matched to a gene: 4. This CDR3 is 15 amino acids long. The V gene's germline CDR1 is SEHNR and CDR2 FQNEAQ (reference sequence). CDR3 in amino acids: CASSLEGALNTEAFF. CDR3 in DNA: TGTGCCAGCAGCTTAGAGGGGGCCCTTAACACTGAAGCTTTCTTT.

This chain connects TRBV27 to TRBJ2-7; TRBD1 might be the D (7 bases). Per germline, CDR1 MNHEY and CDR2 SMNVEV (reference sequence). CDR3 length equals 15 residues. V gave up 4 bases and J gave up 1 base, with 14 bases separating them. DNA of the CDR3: TGTGCCAGCAGTTACAGGGGACTCGGGTCCTACGAGCAGTACTTC. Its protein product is CASSYRGLGSYEQYF.

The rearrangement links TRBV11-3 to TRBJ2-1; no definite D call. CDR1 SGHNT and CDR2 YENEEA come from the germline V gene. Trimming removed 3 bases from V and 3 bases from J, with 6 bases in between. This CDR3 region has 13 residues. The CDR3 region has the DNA TGTGCCAGCAGCTTGGGCGACTACAATGAGCAGTTCTTC. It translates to CASSLGDYNEQFF.

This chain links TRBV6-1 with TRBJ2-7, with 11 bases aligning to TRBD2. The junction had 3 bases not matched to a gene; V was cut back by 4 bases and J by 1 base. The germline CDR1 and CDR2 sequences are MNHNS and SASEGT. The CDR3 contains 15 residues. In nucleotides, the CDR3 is TGTGCCAGCAGTGGGCTAGCGGGGGGTTCCTACGAGCAGTACTTC. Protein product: CASSGLAGGSYEQYF.

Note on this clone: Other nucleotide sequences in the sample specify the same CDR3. CDR3 region: CAILAGHSGDTQYF. DNA for the CDR3: TGTGCCATCTTAGCGGGGCACTCAGGAGATACGCAGTATTTT. The chain has TRBV10-3 and TRBJ2-3, with 8 nucleotides matching TRBD2. In germline, CDR1 is ENHRY, CDR2 SYGVKD. The junction had 9 bases not matched to a gene; V was cut back by 8 bases and J by 5 bases. The CDR3 runs 14 residues.

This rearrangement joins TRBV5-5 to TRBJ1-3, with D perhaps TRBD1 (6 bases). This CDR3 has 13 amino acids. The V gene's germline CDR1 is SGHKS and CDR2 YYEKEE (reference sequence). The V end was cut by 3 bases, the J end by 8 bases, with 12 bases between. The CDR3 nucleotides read TGTGCCAGCAGCTGGACAGCAGGAGACACCATATATTTT. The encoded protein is CASSWTAGDTIYF.

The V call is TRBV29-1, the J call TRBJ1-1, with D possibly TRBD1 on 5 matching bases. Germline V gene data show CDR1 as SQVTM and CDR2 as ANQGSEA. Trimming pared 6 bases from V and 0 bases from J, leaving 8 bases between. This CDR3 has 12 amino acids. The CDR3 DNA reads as TGCAGCGTCACGACAGTGAACACTGAAGCTTTCTTT. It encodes CSVTTVNTEAFF.

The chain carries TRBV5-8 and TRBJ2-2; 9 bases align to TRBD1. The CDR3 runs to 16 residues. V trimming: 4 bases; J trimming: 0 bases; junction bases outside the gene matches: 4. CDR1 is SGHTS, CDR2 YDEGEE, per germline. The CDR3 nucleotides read TGTGCCAGCAGCCGGGGGGACAGGGCGAACACCGGGGAGCTGTTTTTT. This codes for CASSRGDRANTGELFF.

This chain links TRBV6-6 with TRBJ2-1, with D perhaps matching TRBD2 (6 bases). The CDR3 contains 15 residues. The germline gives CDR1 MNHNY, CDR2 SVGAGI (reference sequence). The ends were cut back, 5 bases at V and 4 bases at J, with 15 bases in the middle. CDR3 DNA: TGTGCCAGCAGTCCAATCGGGACTCGTTACAATGAGCAGTTCTTC. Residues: CASSPIGTRYNEQFF.

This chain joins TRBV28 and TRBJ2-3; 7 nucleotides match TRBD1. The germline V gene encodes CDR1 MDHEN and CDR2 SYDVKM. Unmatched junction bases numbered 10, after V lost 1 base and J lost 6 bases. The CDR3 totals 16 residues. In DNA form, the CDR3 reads TGTGCCAGCAGTTTATCCGGCAGGGGGAAGTACGATACGCAGTATTTT. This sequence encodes CASSLSGRGKYDTQYF.

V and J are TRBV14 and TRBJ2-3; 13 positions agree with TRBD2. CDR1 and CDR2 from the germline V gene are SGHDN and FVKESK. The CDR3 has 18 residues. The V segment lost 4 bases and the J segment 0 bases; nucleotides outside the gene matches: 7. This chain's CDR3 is CASSPTSGRLSSTDTQYF. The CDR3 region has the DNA TGTGCCAGCAGCCCGACTAGCGGGAGGTTGTCTAGCACAGATACGCAGTATTTT.

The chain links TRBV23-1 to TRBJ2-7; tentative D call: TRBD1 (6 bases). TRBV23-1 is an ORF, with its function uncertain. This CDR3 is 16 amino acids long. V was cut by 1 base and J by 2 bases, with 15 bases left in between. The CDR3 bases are TGCGCCAGCAGTCAATTTCCCCCAGGGGAAACCTACGAGCAGTACTTC. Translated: CASSQFPPGETYEQYF.

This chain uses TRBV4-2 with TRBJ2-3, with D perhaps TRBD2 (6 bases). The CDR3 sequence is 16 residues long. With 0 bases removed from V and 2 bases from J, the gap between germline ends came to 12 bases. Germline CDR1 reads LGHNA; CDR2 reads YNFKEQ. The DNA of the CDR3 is TGTGCCAGCAGCCAAGAAGCGGGCGGCGACACAGATACGCAGTATTTT. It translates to CASSQEAGGDTDTQYF.

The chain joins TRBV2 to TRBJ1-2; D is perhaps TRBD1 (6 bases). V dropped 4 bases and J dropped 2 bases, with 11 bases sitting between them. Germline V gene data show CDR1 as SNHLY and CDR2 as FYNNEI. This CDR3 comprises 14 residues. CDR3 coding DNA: TGTGCCAGCAGTGTCCAGGGGCCCAACTATGGCTACACCTTC. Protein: CASSVQGPNYGYTF. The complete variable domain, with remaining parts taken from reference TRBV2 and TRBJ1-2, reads EPEVTQTPSHQVTQMGQEVILRCVPISNHLYFYWYRQILGQKVEFLVSFYNNEISEKSEIFDDQFSVERPDGSNFTLKIRSTKLEDSAMYFCASSVQGPNYGYTFGSGTRLTVV.

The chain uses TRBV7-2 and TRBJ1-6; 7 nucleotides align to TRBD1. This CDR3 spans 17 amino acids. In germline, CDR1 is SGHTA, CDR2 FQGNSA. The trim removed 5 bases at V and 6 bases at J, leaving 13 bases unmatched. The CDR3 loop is CASSQRDRVKGNSPLHF. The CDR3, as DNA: TGTGCCAGCAGCCAACGTGACAGGGTGAAAGGTAATTCACCCCTCCACTTT.

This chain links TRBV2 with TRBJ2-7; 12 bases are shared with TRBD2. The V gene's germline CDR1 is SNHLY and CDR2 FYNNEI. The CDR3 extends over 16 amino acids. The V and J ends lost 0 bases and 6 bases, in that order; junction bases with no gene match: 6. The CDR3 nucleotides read TGTGCCAGCAGTGAAGCCGCTAGCGGGGGGGCCTTCGAGCAGTACTTC. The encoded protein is CASSEAASGGAFEQYF.

DNA for the CDR3: TGTGCCTGGAGCGGGGGGCCCACCCAGTACTTC. Residues: CAWSGGPTQYF. The chain couples TRBV30 to TRBJ2-5; tentative D call: TRBD2 (7 bases). The CDR3 has 11 residues. Trimming removed 3 bases at V and 8 bases at J, with 10 bases between. CDR1 and CDR2 (germline): GTSNPN, SVGIG (reference sequence).

CDR3 sequence: CASSLTRTGALNTEAFF. In DNA, the CDR3 is TGCGCCAGCAGCTTGACTCGGACAGGGGCCCTGAACACTGAAGCTTTCTTT. The rearrangement uses TRBV5-1 and TRBJ1-1, with TRBD1 identical over 9 bases. CDR1 is SGHRS, CDR2 YFSETQ, per germline. The CDR3 loop spans 17 amino acids. V shed 1 base, J shed 0 bases, and the junction held 7 bases outside the gene matches.

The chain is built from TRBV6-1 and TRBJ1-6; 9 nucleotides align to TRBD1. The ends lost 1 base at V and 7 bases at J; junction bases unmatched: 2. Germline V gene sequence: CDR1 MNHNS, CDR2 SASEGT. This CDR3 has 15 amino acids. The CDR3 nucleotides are TGTGCCAGCAGTGAAGTGGACAGGGGAAATTCACCCCTCCACTTT. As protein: CASSEVDRGNSPLHF.

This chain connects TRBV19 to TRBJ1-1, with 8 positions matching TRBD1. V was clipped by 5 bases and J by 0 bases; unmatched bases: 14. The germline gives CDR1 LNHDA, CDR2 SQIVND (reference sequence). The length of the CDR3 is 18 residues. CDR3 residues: CASSLLISGTGLNTEAFF. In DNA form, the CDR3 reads TGTGCCAGTAGTTTACTTATCTCCGGGACAGGCCTGAACACTGAAGCTTTCTTT.

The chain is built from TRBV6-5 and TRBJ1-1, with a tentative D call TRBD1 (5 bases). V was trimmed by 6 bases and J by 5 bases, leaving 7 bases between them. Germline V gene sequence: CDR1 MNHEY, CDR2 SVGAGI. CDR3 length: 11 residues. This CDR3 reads CASSQGTEAFF. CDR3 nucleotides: TGTGCCAGCAGCCAGGGAACTGAAGCTTTCTTT.